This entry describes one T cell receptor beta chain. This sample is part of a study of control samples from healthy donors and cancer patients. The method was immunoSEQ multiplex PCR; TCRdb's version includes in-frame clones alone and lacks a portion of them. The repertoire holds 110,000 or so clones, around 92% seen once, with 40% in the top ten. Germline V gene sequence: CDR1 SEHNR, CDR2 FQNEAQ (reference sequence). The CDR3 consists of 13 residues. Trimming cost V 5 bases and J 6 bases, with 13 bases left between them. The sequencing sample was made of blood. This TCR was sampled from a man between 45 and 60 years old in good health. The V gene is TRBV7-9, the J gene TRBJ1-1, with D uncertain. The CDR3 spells CASSPDRLSEAFF. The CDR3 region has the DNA TGTGCCAGCAGCCCGGACCGGTTGTCTGAAGCTTTCTTT.